This T cell receptor (beta chain) was sequenced in a study of response to subunit inactivated influenza vaccine. The V gene lost 1 base and the J gene lost 5 bases, with 17 bases spanning the gap. The CDR3 contains 16 residues. Germline CDR1 is SGHAT and CDR2 is FQNNGV. TCRdb independently ran MiXCR on the RT-PCR reads; one entry per CDR3 protein. The table lists 500,000 to 600,000 distinct CDR3 sequences, around 10% of them singletons. Another study also made use of these data, one on T cells expressing NK-cell markers. Per that study: As the method of synthesis, 5'RACE template switching with UMIs yielded TCR beta cDNA. Restricting sorting to alpha-beta TCR T cells was achieved in several experiments by an anti-gamma-delta TCR antibody. The CD3+CD56-NKG2C+ fraction of several donors was likewise dominated by these clonotypes.

The sequenced sample was PBMCs from blood, obtained on the day of vaccination. The chain recombines TRBV11-2 with TRBJ2-5, with no clear D. The sequence was collected from a man between 45 and 60 years old who received an inactivated influenza vaccine. As DNA, the CDR3 is TGTGCCAGCAGCTTAGTAGGATCCCAATCCAGGGAGACCCAGTACTTC. Its protein is CASSLVGSQSRETQYF.